This is a list of T cell receptor beta chains from one sample in a study of metastatic and nonmetastatic thyroid tumors. TCRdb re-called clones from the PCR reads using MiXCR. The top ten clones hold over 15% of a sample with around 26,000 clones, about 13% of them seen once. Material: blood. The source of these receptors is a female donor with papillary thyroid cancer or a benign thyroid nodule (not recorded which). Some clones in this sample may be carry-over from other donors' samples. CDR3s include the opening cysteine and the closing phenylalanine or tryptophan. D genes are given only for firm matches. Some rows mark clone size as missing; the rest say once, few, many or name a class of expanded clone.

j_gene,abundance,len,d_gene,v_gene,CDR3nt,CDR3aa
TRBJ2-5,NA,14,TRBD1,TRBV2,TGTGCCAGCAACCGGGACAGGGAGAGTGAGACCCAGTACTTC,CASNRDRESETQYF
TRBJ1-5,many,14,NA,TRBV12-5,TGTGCTAGTGGTATCTTATATAGCAATCAGCCCCAGCATTTT,CASGILYSNQPQHF
TRBJ1-2,many,13,NA,TRBV5-5,TGTGCCAGCAGCCCGTATCCGGGGTCGGGCTACACCTTC,CASSPYPGSGYTF
TRBJ2-1,NA,14,TRBD1,TRBV15,TGTGCCACCAGCACCGACAGGGCCCCGGATGAGCAGTTCTTC,CATSTDRAPDEQFF
TRBJ2-3,medium-sized,11,NA,TRBV6-2/TRBV6-3,TGTGCCAGCAGTTCCACAGATACGCAGTATTTT,CASSSTDTQYF
TRBJ1-5,many,15,TRBD1,TRBV19,TGTGCCAGTAGTGACAGGGTGAAGAGCAATCAGCCCCAGCATTTT,CASSDRVKSNQPQHF
TRBJ2-1,many,16,NA,TRBV9,TGTGCCAGCAGCACAGGACTCTCAAGCCCTCTGAATGAGCAGTTCTTC,CASSTGLSSPLNEQFF
TRBJ2-7,many,16,TRBD1,TRBV27,TGTGCCAGCGGCTATGCCTTCGGACAGGTTTTCTACGAGCAGTACTTC,CASGYAFGQVFYEQYF
TRBJ1-2,many,13,NA,TRBV7-9,TGTGCCAGCAGTACAGGGACTAACTATGGCTACACCTTC,CASSTGTNYGYTF
TRBJ2-1,many,17,NA,TRBV28,TGTGCCAGCAGTCTTGGGTTCGGGACTCCCTCCTACAATGAGCAGTTCTTC,CASSLGFGTPSYNEQFF
TRBJ2-3,many,17,TRBD2,TRBV24-1,TGTGCCACCAGTGATTCTAGCGGGAGGGCCGGTCCAGATACGCAGTATTTT,CATSDSSGRAGPDTQYF
TRBJ1-5,few,13,NA,TRBV6-1,TGTGCCAGCATGGGAGCTATCAATCAGCCCCAGCATTTT,CASMGAINQPQHF
TRBJ2-7,medium-sized,14,TRBD1,TRBV12-3/TRBV12-4,TGTGCCAGCAGAAGGACAGGGGGAATGTACGAGCAGTACTTC,CASRRTGGMYEQYF
TRBJ1-5,many,13,NA,TRBV29-1,TGCAGCGTTGCGGCAGGGAATCTTGCGCCCCAGCATTTT,CSVAAGNLAPQHF
TRBJ2-2,NA,16,NA,TRBV20-1,TGCAGTGCTAGGCAGAGTTCTAGCGTACCCACTGGGGAGCTGTTTTTT,CSARQSSSVPTGELFF
TRBJ1-2,many,13,TRBD1,TRBV19,TGTGCCACTAGGGACAGGACAAACTATGGCTACACCTTC,CATRDRTNYGYTF
TRBJ2-3,many,10,NA,TRBV11-2,TGTGCCACCTACACAGATACGCAGTATTTT,CATYTDTQYF
TRBJ1-6,many,14,NA,TRBV12-3/TRBV12-4,TGTGCCAGCAGCTCGGGTTTGAGTGGGTCACCCCTCCACTTT,CASSSGLSGSPLHF
TRBJ1-1,many,15,TRBD1,TRBV20-1,TGCAGTGCTAGAATCCGGAGGGGGCTTGGCACTGAAGCTTTCTTT,CSARIRRGLGTEAFF
TRBJ2-1,medium-sized,17,NA,TRBV6-1,TGTGCCAGCAGTGAACATCCGTCGGGGAGCTCCTACAATGAGCAGTTCTTC,CASSEHPSGSSYNEQFF
TRBJ2-3,many,14,TRBD2,TRBV5-6,TGTGCCAGCAGCTCACTAGCGGGCACAGATACGCAGTATTTT,CASSSLAGTDTQYF
TRBJ1-5,many,14,TRBD1,TRBV5-6,TGTGCCAGCAGCTCTACAGGGGCTGGTCAGCCCCAGCATTTT,CASSSTGAGQPQHF
TRBJ2-3,medium-sized,14,NA,TRBV27,TGTGCCAGCAGTCCGGGACAAAACTCAGATACGCAGTATTTT,CASSPGQNSDTQYF